This T cell receptor beta chain was obtained from a study of cytomegalovirus exposure and HLA in healthy donors. In the study overall: Researchers previously reported finding fewer than 120 million unique TCR beta sequences from approximately 190 million T cells. The study, taken as a whole, reports: The authors later found most CMV-associated TCR beta chains appeared HLA-restricted. Productive rates of about 87% or about 30% were seen for most TCR beta V segments in an earlier analysis. Later analysis identified around 15,000 TCR beta sequences associated with HLA alleles, using a false discovery rate threshold of 0.05.

This clone was counted once. Its matching antigen is unknown. V dropped 7 bases and J dropped 2 bases, with 18 bases sitting between them. The CDR3 has 15 amino acids. Germline values: CDR1 MNHNS, CDR2 SASEGT. Amplification used 60 Vbeta primers and 13 Jbeta primers. Sequencing was performed with immunoSEQ multiplex PCR; in TCRdb, only in-frame clones are kept and a portion is missing. The sample yields 100,000 to 150,000 clones, roughly 79% seen once. This clonotype was obtained from a woman in her late teens or twenties in good health and CMV-seronegative. The chain uses TRBV6-1 and TRBJ2-7, with D possibly being TRBD2 (6 bases). Sequencing was done on a sample of PBMCs. The CDR3 nucleotides are TGTGCCAGCACTGCATCCGGGACTGCCCCCTACGAGCAGTACTTC. The encoded protein is CASTASGTAPYEQYF.